Listed below are T cell receptor beta chains from one sample, sequenced in a study of blood T cell repertoires in COVID-19. The method was immunoSEQ multiplex PCR; TCRdb's version includes in-frame clones alone and lacks a portion of them. The sample holds 340,000 or so clones, about four fifths seen once. Sequencing used peripheral blood. The receptors stem from a man aged 25-40 years with active or convalescent COVID-19. Both conserved end residues are part of each CDR3. A D gene is named only where the DNA matches it firmly. For some rows the clone size is stated as once, few or many, or as a class when expanded; others skip it.

CDR3 | V | size | J | D
CATSRAPGGVPNEKLFF | TRBV15 | NA | TRBJ1-4 | NA
CSATTRASGGSYEQYF | TRBV29-1 | NA | TRBJ2-7 | NA
CASSLRGNTEAFF | TRBV5-6 | NA | TRBJ1-1 | NA
CATSPTERQGEITGELFF | TRBV24-1 | NA | TRBJ2-2 | TRBD1
CASSSMNTEAFF | TRBV6-2/TRBV6-3 | NA | TRBJ1-1 | NA
CASSEGREEQPQHF | TRBV10-2 | NA | TRBJ1-5 | NA
CASSLGEWGVGEKLFF | TRBV7-2 | NA | TRBJ1-4 | NA
CASGLVRVFHYEQYF | TRBV12-5 | NA | TRBJ2-7 | NA
CASSQGFGGELFF | TRBV3-1/TRBV3-2 | once | TRBJ2-2 | NA
CAISESGAPYEQYF | TRBV10-3 | NA | TRBJ2-7 | NA
CAISWQDRTYQETQYF | TRBV10-3 | NA | TRBJ2-5 | NA
CASSTPLGATNEKLFF | TRBV19 | NA | TRBJ1-4 | NA
CASSSGSLGNEQFF | TRBV6-2/TRBV6-3 | few | TRBJ2-1 | NA
CASSVPGIGANVLTF | TRBV11-3 | NA | TRBJ2-6 | NA
CASSFREGYSNQPQHF | TRBV6-2/TRBV6-3 | few | TRBJ1-5 | NA
CASSSTGGANTEAFF | TRBV5-6 | once | TRBJ1-1 | TRBD1
CASSERRGSYGYTF | TRBV2 | NA | TRBJ1-2 | NA
CASSLRGFGNTIYF | TRBV5-4 | NA | TRBJ1-3 | NA
CASSLDLGDEQFF | TRBV11-3 | NA | TRBJ2-1 | NA
CTSSPEDRVVGNTIYF | TRBV1 | NA | TRBJ1-3 | NA
CASSVGSSSSYNEQFF | TRBV9 | NA | TRBJ2-1 | NA
CASSSLSGETQPFF | TRBV5-5 | NA | TRBJ2-1 | NA
CASRTGANEKLFF | TRBV19 | NA | TRBJ1-4 | TRBD1
CASSLDGRPDQPQHF | TRBV11-2 | NA | TRBJ1-5 | NA
CASSLDFVLAAYNEQFF | TRBV11-2 | NA | TRBJ2-1 | TRBD2
CASSRTRKVDEQFF | TRBV6-2/TRBV6-3 | NA | TRBJ2-1 | TRBD2
CASSFSRGANYGYTF | TRBV27 | NA | TRBJ1-2 | NA
CASSLVQGYEQYF | TRBV12-3/TRBV12-4 | NA | TRBJ2-7 | NA
CASSQGTGEGGTNEKLFF | TRBV4-1 | NA | TRBJ1-4 | TRBD1
CASSIRGSEDTQYF | TRBV19 | NA | TRBJ2-3 | NA
CASSAQAYEQYF | TRBV5-6 | NA | TRBJ2-7 | NA
CASSHLKHEQFF | TRBV11-2 | NA | TRBJ2-1 | NA
CASSSSLNQPQHF | TRBV7-2 | NA | TRBJ1-5 | NA
CASSLGQGGTYGYTF | TRBV6-5 | NA | TRBJ1-2 | TRBD1
CATSDLNRGGYSEGYTF | TRBV24-1 | NA | TRBJ1-2 | NA
CAIRTTSRVEQFF | TRBV10-3 | NA | TRBJ2-1 | NA
CASSSSPNSPLHF | TRBV7-2 | NA | TRBJ1-6 | NA
CAIRTSGSNEQFF | TRBV2 | NA | TRBJ2-1 | TRBD2
CASSAQGVRGYEQFF | TRBV9 | NA | TRBJ2-1 | NA
CASGSLTYGGDRGDTIYF | TRBV12-5 | few | TRBJ1-3 | TRBD1
CASSFGGIYGYTF | TRBV7-9 | NA | TRBJ1-2 | NA
CASRFTGDHEQFF | TRBV11-2 | NA | TRBJ2-1 | NA
CASSYSEGFYEQYF | TRBV6-2/TRBV6-3 | NA | TRBJ2-7 | NA
CASSAEGQPSYEQYF | TRBV9 | NA | TRBJ2-7 | NA
CASGQGAHQYF | TRBV7-2 | NA | TRBJ2-7 | TRBD1
CASSPGWGQETQYF | TRBV28 | NA | TRBJ2-5 | NA
CASSLNQLETQYF | TRBV7-3 | NA | TRBJ2-5 | NA
CASSQGGGTDTQYF | TRBV4-2 | NA | TRBJ2-3 | NA
CASSRDRENGYTF | TRBV19 | few | TRBJ1-2 | TRBD1
CASSPGAANTEAFF | TRBV18 | few | TRBJ1-1 | NA
CASSPRDSSGNTIYF | TRBV28 | NA | TRBJ1-3 | TRBD1
CASSRGPDYEQYF | TRBV14 | NA | TRBJ2-7 | NA
CASSRRLGHTASGANVLTF | TRBV4-3 | NA | TRBJ2-6 | NA
CSASSGDYGYTF | TRBV20-1 | NA | TRBJ1-2 | NA
CASSIRDTLMNTEAFF | TRBV7-2 | NA | TRBJ1-1 | NA
CASSPRVTEAFF | TRBV12-3/TRBV12-4 | NA | TRBJ1-1 | NA
CASTLVPIRVSYEQYF | TRBV12-5 | NA | TRBJ2-7 | NA
CASSLPSSGHEQFF | TRBV7-6 | NA | TRBJ2-1 | NA
CASSEDRGNEQFF | TRBV5-8 | NA | TRBJ2-1 | TRBD1
CASSVGLDLNEQYF | TRBV9 | NA | TRBJ2-7 | NA